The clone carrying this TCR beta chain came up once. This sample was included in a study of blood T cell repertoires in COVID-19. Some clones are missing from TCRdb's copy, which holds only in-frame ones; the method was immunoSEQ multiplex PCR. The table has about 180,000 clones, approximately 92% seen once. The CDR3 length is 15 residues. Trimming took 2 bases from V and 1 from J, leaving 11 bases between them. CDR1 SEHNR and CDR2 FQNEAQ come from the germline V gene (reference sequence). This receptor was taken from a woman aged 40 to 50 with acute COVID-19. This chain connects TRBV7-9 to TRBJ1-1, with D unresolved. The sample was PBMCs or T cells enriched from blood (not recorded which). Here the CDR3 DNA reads TGTGCCAGCAGCTTAATACAGATAAAGAACACTGAAGCTTTCTTT. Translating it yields CASSLIQIKNTEAFF.